This T cell receptor beta chain was profiled in a study of OX40 agonist ivuxolimab in advanced cancers. Germline CDR1 MDHEN, CDR2 SYDVKM. The V segment lost 9 bases and the J segment 1 base; nucleotides outside the gene matches: 7. The CDR3 runs 14 residues. Generated by immunoSEQ multiplex PCR, the TCRdb table keeps only in-frame clones and is missing some. The sample has 35,000 to 45,000 clones, roughly 84% seen once. It was autoimmune disease history or systemic immunosuppression that excluded patients. J is TRBJ1-2 and V is TRBV28, with TRBD1 identical over 8 bases. Here the sequenced sample was CD4+ or CD8+ T cells sorted from blood, taken in a trial of the OX40 agonist ivuxolimab. The source of this sequence is an adult with an advanced solid tumor such as melanoma, head and neck, liver or kidney cancer. The CDR3 nucleotides read TGTGCCAGGCCTACAGGGGGTGTTAACTATGGCTACACCTTC. Residues: CARPTGGVNYGYTF.